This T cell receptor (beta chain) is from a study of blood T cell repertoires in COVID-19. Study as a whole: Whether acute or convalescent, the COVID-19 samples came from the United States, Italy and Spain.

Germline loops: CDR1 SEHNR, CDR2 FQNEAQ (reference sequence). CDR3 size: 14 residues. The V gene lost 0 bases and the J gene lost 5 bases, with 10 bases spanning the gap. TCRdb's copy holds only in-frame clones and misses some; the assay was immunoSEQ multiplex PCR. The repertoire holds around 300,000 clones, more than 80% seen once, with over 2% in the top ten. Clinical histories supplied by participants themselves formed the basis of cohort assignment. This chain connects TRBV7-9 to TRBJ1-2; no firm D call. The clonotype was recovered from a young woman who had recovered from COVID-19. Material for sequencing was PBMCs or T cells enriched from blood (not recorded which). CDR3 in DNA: TGTGCCAGCAGCTTAGCGTTAGAATTTTATGGCTACACCTTC. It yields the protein CASSLALEFYGYTF. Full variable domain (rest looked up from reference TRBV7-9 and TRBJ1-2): DTGVSQNPRHKITKRGQNVTFRCDPISEHNRLYWYRQTLGQGPEFLTYFQNEAQLEKSRLLSDRFSAERPKGSFSTLEIQRTEQGDSAMYLCASSLALEFYGYTFGSGTRLTVV.